In this sample, the clone carrying this T cell receptor (beta chain) turned up many times. The antigen remains undetermined. The data are from a study of T cell repertoires in cytomegalovirus infection. Across the whole study: Shared public TCR beta signatures pointed to both CMV infection and a matching HLA type.

In TCRdb, the reads were re-called with MiXCR into one record per CDR3 protein. The profile covers about 130,000 distinct CDR3 sequences, with 7.5% to 9% appearing a single time and about 9.5% taken by the ten largest. General observations from the study: Based on cumulative public TCR beta family frequency, carriers of CMV plus the relevant HLA were identified.

From germline, CDR1 is MNHNY and CDR2 SVGAGI (reference sequence). The CDR3 totals 14 residues. Deletions cut 8 bases from V and 3 bases from J, with 14 bases between. V and J are TRBV6-6 and TRBJ1-5; tentative D call: TRBD1 (6 bases). The sample taken for sequencing was PBMCs. The source is a human donor in good health (CMV status not recorded). Some clones in this sample may be carry-over from other donors' samples. CDR3 protein: CASWGGQNNQPQHF. For the CDR3, the DNA is TGTGCCAGCTGGGGTGGACAGAACAATCAGCCCCAGCATTTT.